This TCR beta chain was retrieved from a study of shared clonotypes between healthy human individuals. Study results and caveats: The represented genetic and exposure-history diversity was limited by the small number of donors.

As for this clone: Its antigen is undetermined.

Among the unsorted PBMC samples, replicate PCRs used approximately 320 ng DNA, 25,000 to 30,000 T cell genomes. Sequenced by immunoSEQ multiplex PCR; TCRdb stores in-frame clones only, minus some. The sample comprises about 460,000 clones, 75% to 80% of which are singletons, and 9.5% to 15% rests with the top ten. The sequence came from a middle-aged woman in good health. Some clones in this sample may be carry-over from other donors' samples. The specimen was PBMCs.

The CDR3 here is CASSGGLALNTGELFF. The CDR3 DNA sequence: TGTGCCAGCAGCGGAGGACTAGCGCTGAACACCGGGGAGCTGTTTTTT. This chain links TRBV7-9 with TRBJ2-2; TRBD2 agrees at 9 bases. The CDR3 totals 16 residues. The J segment lost 1 base and the V segment lost 5 bases, leaving 5 bases of the junction unmatched. In germline, CDR1 is SEHNR, CDR2 FQNEAQ (reference sequence).